This T cell receptor beta chain was obtained from a study of OX40 agonist ivuxolimab in advanced cancers. Study-wide context: Cohort: 80% to 85% men, mean age about 62, aged about 23 to 80.

The CDR3 extends over 14 amino acids. Germline V gene data show CDR1 as MDHEN and CDR2 as SYDVKM. V was cut by 2 bases and J by 0 bases, with 5 bases left in between. Clones were sequenced by immunoSEQ multiplex PCR, and TCRdb holds only the in-frame ones, with some missing. The sample consists of around 24,000 clones, 79% of them appearing once. Study-level findings and limits: The 0.1-3.0 mg/kg partial responders had among the lowest clonal expansion. Mean expanded clone counts were higher in CD8+ than CD4+ T cells. Doses of 0.1 to 3.0 mg/kg were accompanied by clonal expansion of CD4+ and CD8+ blood T cells by week 6.

About this clone: Its antigen remains unidentified.

The V call is TRBV28, the J call TRBJ2-1; D unresolved. The sample consisted of CD4+ or CD8+ T cells sorted from blood, taken in a trial of the OX40 agonist ivuxolimab. This TCR was recovered from an adult with an advanced solid tumor such as melanoma, head and neck, liver or kidney cancer. CDR3 sequence (DNA): TGTGCCAGCAGTTTAATGAGCTCCTACAATGAGCAGTTCTTC. This codes for CASSLMSSYNEQFF. The full variable domain, rest sourced from reference TRBV28 and TRBJ2-1, is DVKVTQSSRYLVKRTGEKVFLECVQDMDHENMFWYRQDPGLGLRLIYFSYDVKMKEKGDIPEGYSVSREKKERFSLILESASTNQTSMYLCASSLMSSYNEQFFGPGTRLTVL.